This passage covers 32 T cell receptor beta chains from one sample sequenced in a study of blood T cell repertoires in COVID-19. Clones were sequenced by immunoSEQ multiplex PCR, and TCRdb holds only the in-frame ones, with some missing. The table shows about 150,000 clones, with 80% to 85% occurring only once. What was sequenced was PBMCs or T cells enriched from blood (not recorded which). Source of these receptors: a man between 65 and 85 years old who had been exposed to COVID-19.

The chain carries TRBV12-3 or TRBV12-4 and TRBJ2-7; TRBD1 matches at 7 bases. V shed 5 bases and J 6 bases; nucleotides not matched to a gene: 4. The CDR3 consists of 12 residues. The CDR3 DNA is TGTGCCAGCAGTCCAGGGGGACCCGAGCAGTACTTC. Protein sequence: CASSPGGPEQYF.

The rearrangement links TRBV5-1 to TRBJ2-7, with TRBD2 matching over 7 bases. This CDR3 is built from 15 residues. Per the germline V gene, CDR1 is SGHRS and CDR2 is YFSETQ. Trimming cost V 5 bases and J 3 bases; bases outside gene matches: 11. This CDR3 is CASSMGGDSLYEQYF. The CDR3 DNA follows: TGCGCCAGCAGTATGGGGGGGGATTCCCTCTACGAGCAGTACTTC.

The V and J genes are TRBV7-2 and TRBJ2-1; 8 bases are a match to TRBD1. This CDR3 is 14 amino acids long. Germline V lookup: CDR1 SGHTA, CDR2 FQGNSA. J was trimmed by 2 bases and V by 5 bases; bases with no gene match: 2. The DNA for the CDR3 is TGTGCCAGCAGCATACAGGGGGCCTACAATGAGCAGTTCTTC. Protein sequence: CASSIQGAYNEQFF.

CDR3 coding DNA: TGTGCCAGCAGTTTTGGGTTAGGGACAGGGGGCCTCCAGCCCCAGCATTTT. Its protein product is CASSFGLGTGGLQPQHF. The V and J genes are TRBV28 and TRBJ1-5; TRBD1 matches at 12 bases. The CDR3 is made up of 17 amino acids. The germline V gene has CDR1 MDHEN and CDR2 SYDVKM. V trimming: 3 bases; J trimming: 7 bases; junction bases outside the gene matches: 10.

The rearrangement links TRBV15 to TRBJ2-7; 12 bases line up with TRBD1. V shed 1 base and J 6 bases; nucleotides not matched to a gene: 1. This CDR3 has 14 residues. Germline assignment: CDR1 LNHNV and CDR2 YYDKDF (reference sequence). For the CDR3, the DNA is TGTGCCACCAGCAGAGGGGACAGGGGGCGCGAGCAGTACTTC. This sequence encodes CATSRGDRGREQYF.

The chain recombines TRBV28 with TRBJ2-7; 7 nucleotides match TRBD2. In germline, CDR1 is MDHEN, CDR2 SYDVKM. The ends lost 7 bases at V and 10 bases at J; junction bases unmatched: 13. This CDR3 has 13 residues. The CDR3 region has the DNA TGTGCCAGCACGGGAGGCCGGGTAGGTGAACAGTACTTC. Translating gives CASTGGRVGEQYF.

This clone was seen once. The rearrangement joins TRBV7-2 to TRBJ2-2, with D tentatively TRBD2 (5 bases). This CDR3 comprises 15 residues. The V end was cut by 5 bases, the J end by 4 bases, with 14 bases between. Germline-derived CDR1 and CDR2 are SGHTA and FQGNSA. The chain's CDR3 is CASSPPVAGTGELFF. The CDR3 DNA sequence: TGTGCCAGCAGCCCCCCCGTGGCGGGCACCGGGGAGCTGTTTTTT.

The chain carries TRBV6-6 and TRBJ1-6, with D uncertain. V lost 5 bases, J lost 2 bases, and 19 bases lay in between. Per the germline V gene, CDR1 is MNHNY and CDR2 is SVGAGI (reference sequence). The CDR3 runs to 18 residues. CDR3 amino acids: CASSRSLSRATYNSPLHF. The DNA of the CDR3 is TGTGCCAGCAGTCGTAGTCTCAGTAGAGCGACCTATAATTCACCCCTCCACTTT.

This chain uses TRBV18 with TRBJ1-1; the D is unclear. The germline V and J ends were trimmed by 3 bases and 0 bases, with 5 bases remaining between them. Germline loops: CDR1 KGHSH, CDR2 LQKENI. The CDR3 runs to 13 residues. The CDR3 coding sequence is TGTGCCAGCTCACCCAGTTTGAACACTGAAGCTTTCTTT. Translated, it gives CASSPSLNTEAFF. The complete variable domain, with remaining parts taken from reference TRBV18 and TRBJ1-1, reads NAGVMQNPRHLVRRRGQEARLRCSPMKGHSHVYWYRQLPEEGLKFMVYLQKENIIDESGMPKERFSAEFPKEGPSILRIQQVVRGDSAAYFCASSPSLNTEAFFGQGTRLTVV.

This clone was seen just once. The chain joins TRBV28 to TRBJ1-2; a possible D gene is TRBD1 (5 bases). Trimming shortened V by 8 bases and J by 5 bases, and 15 bases separated the two germline ends. Germline CDR1 is MDHEN and CDR2 is SYDVKM. The CDR3 sequence is 13 residues long. CDR3 DNA sequence: TGTGCCAGCTCCCCTGGGGGGAAATATGGCTACACCTTC. Translation gives CASSPGGKYGYTF.

The CDR3 is CASKQGVYEQYF. DNA for the CDR3: TGTGCCAGCAAACAGGGTGTCTACGAGCAGTACTTC. The chain has TRBV11-2 and TRBJ2-7, with a possible D match to TRBD1 (6 bases). The CDR3 is 12 amino acids. CDR1 and CDR2 from the germline V gene are SGHAT and FQNNGV. V lost 7 bases and J 3 bases, leaving 10 bases between the germline ends.

This chain's CDR3 is CASSPSRGGGYGYTF. As DNA, the CDR3 is TGTGCCAGCAGTCCTAGCAGGGGCGGCGGCTATGGCTACACCTTC. The genes are TRBV7-2 and TRBJ1-2, with a tentative D call TRBD1 (6 bases). Germline V gene lookup returns CDR1 SGHTA and CDR2 FQGNSA. The CDR3 loop spans 15 amino acids. The ends were cut back, 6 bases at V and 4 bases at J, with 18 bases in the middle.

V usage is TRBV3-1 (or the pseudogene TRBV3-2) and J usage is TRBJ2-7; D may be TRBD1 (5 bases). The CDR3 is 16 amino acids. V was pared by 4 bases and J by 2 bases, with 18 bases between. The V gene's germline CDR1 is LGHDT and CDR2 YNNKEL (reference sequence). This chain's CDR3 is CASSRQGARVTYEQYF. Here the CDR3 DNA reads TGTGCCAGCAGCCGCCAAGGGGCCAGGGTGACCTACGAGCAGTACTTC.

The rearrangement uses TRBV6-2 or TRBV6-3 and TRBJ2-2, with D maybe TRBD1 (6 bases). Germline V gives CDR1 MNHEY, CDR2 SVGEGT. The CDR3 runs 16 residues. Trimming took off 7 bases at V and 4 bases at J, with 19 bases between the two ends. The CDR3 region has the DNA TGTGCCAGCATCCCTCGACACGGACAGTTCACCGGGGAGCTGTTTTTT. This sequence encodes CASIPRHGQFTGELFF.

The rearrangement joins TRBV7-2 to TRBJ1-1; D possibly corresponds to TRBD1 (6 bases). The V gene lost 5 bases and the J gene lost 5 bases, with 12 bases spanning the gap. This CDR3 contains 13 residues. The germline V gene has CDR1 SGHTA and CDR2 FQGNSA. CDR3 nucleotide sequence: TGTGCCAGCAGCCCAGGGGTCGTGACTGAAGCTTTCTTT. Protein product: CASSPGVVTEAFF.

The J gene is TRBJ1-2, the V gene TRBV28; 10 positions match TRBD1. This CDR3 is built from 15 residues. J was trimmed by 4 bases and V by 5 bases; bases with no gene match: 7. Germline CDR1 is MDHEN and CDR2 is SYDVKM. In DNA form, the CDR3 reads TGTGCCAGCAGTCCGCTGGGACAGGGGATCTATGGCTACACCTTC. Translated, it gives CASSPLGQGIYGYTF.

This clone was counted between two and nine times. The chain is built from TRBV6-6 and TRBJ2-2, with 13 nucleotides matching TRBD2. J gave up 4 bases and V 5 bases, and 16 bases lay outside the gene matches. Germline-derived CDR1 and CDR2 are MNHNY and SVGAGI (reference sequence). The CDR3 has 20 residues. CDR3 residues: CASSRPAGTSGVSSTGELFF. As DNA, the CDR3 is TGTGCCAGCAGTCGGCCTGCCGGGACTAGCGGGGTCTCGAGCACCGGGGAGCTGTTTTTT.

The CDR3 is CASSLGPGRSTEAFF. In DNA, the CDR3 is TGTGCCAGCAGCTTGGGCCCAGGGAGGAGCACTGAAGCTTTCTTT. This rearrangement joins TRBV5-5 to TRBJ1-1; D is perhaps TRBD1 (5 bases). Germline V gene data show CDR1 as SGHKS and CDR2 as YYEKEE (reference sequence). The CDR3 has 15 amino acids. Trimming shortened V by 0 bases and J by 4 bases, and 13 bases separated the two germline ends.

The chain joins TRBV6-4 to TRBJ2-2; 10 nucleotides match TRBD1. J lost 3 bases, V lost 6 bases, and 4 bases had no gene match. The V gene's germline CDR1 is MRHNA and CDR2 SNTAGT. The CDR3 contains 15 residues. The CDR3 DNA reads as TGTGCCAGCAGAACGGGACAGGGGTACACCGGGGAGCTGTTTTTT. This encodes CASRTGQGYTGELFF.

The chain employs TRBV12-3 or TRBV12-4 and TRBJ2-2; weak D call: TRBD2 (5 bases). Between the trimmed V and J ends, which lost 6 bases and 8 bases, there was a span of 13 bases. The CDR3 sequence is 13 residues long. DNA of the CDR3: TGTGCCAGCAGCCCGTCCCGGACTGGGGAGCTGTTTTTT. Encoded protein: CASSPSRTGELFF.

The chain employs TRBV6-1 and TRBJ2-1; D call uncertain. Trimming removed 2 bases from V and 12 bases from J, with 8 bases in between. This CDR3 has 11 amino acids. In germline, CDR1 is MNHNS, CDR2 SASEGT. In DNA form, the CDR3 reads TGTGCCAGCAGTGAACCGGCGGCGCAGTTCTTC. Translated, it gives CASSEPAAQFF.

This sequence joins TRBV7-3 and TRBJ1-2; 7 bases align to TRBD1. CDR3 size: 13 residues. CDR1 and CDR2 (germline): SGHTA, FQGTGA. Losses at the gene ends were 5 bases for V and 2 bases for J; bases not matched to a gene: 2. CDR3 bases: TGTGCCAGCAGCCCGGGACAGAACTATGGCTACACCTTC. Its translation is CASSPGQNYGYTF.

This chain connects TRBV12-3 or TRBV12-4 to TRBJ1-1, with D perhaps matching TRBD1 (5 bases). Trimming removed 6 bases at V and 1 base at J, with 9 bases between. The CDR3 has 13 residues. CDR3 region: CASSQTGNTEAFF. The CDR3, as DNA: TGTGCCAGCAGCCAAACAGGGAACACTGAAGCTTTCTTT.

The chain recombines TRBV27 with TRBJ1-2; a weak D match, TRBD1 (6 bases). Germline V CDR1 and CDR2: MNHEY, SMNVEV (reference sequence). The V end was cut by 2 bases, the J end by 4 bases, with 17 bases between. CDR3 size: 16 residues. The CDR3 region is CASSLKDRSFPYGYTF. CDR3 bases: TGTGCCAGCAGTTTAAAAGACAGGTCCTTCCCCTATGGCTACACCTTC.

The DNA for the CDR3 is TGTGCCAGCAGTATCCCTCGGACTAACGCAGATACGCAGTATTTT. It specifies CASSIPRTNADTQYF. The rearrangement links TRBV6-2 or TRBV6-3 to TRBJ2-3, with a tentative D call TRBD2 (6 bases). The CDR3 contains 15 residues. The V gene lost 5 bases and the J gene lost 4 bases, with 16 bases spanning the gap. Germline V gives CDR1 MNHEY, CDR2 SVGEGT.

This clone showed up just a few times. V and J are TRBV19 and TRBJ1-4; 7 positions match TRBD1. This CDR3 has 17 amino acids. Germline V gene lookup returns CDR1 LNHDA and CDR2 SQIVND (reference sequence). With 5 bases clipped from V and 0 bases from J, the junction kept 9 bases outside the gene matches. The CDR3 loop is CASSHPRDSATNEKLFF. The CDR3 nucleotides read TGTGCCAGTAGTCACCCCCGGGACAGTGCAACTAATGAAAAACTGTTTTTT.

This chain links TRBV27 with TRBJ1-1; TRBD1 matches at 11 bases. Per the germline V gene, CDR1 is MNHEY and CDR2 is SMNVEV (reference sequence). Trimming removed 3 bases from V and 5 bases from J; junction bases left unmatched: 2. This CDR3 region has 14 residues. As DNA, the CDR3 is TGTGCCAGCAGTTTCGGACAGGGGGCGACTGAAGCTTTCTTT. Its translation is CASSFGQGATEAFF.

The chain combines TRBV7-2 with TRBJ1-5, with D hard to call. Per germline, CDR1 SGHTA and CDR2 FQGNSA. The CDR3 sequence is 13 residues long. V was cut by 5 bases and J by 0 bases, with 5 bases left in between. The CDR3 region has the DNA TGTGCCAGCAGCCCTTTTAGCAATCAGCCCCAGCATTTT. Encoded protein: CASSPFSNQPQHF.

The chain is built from TRBV5-6 and TRBJ2-2; tentatively, D is TRBD1 (6 bases). The CDR3 consists of 14 residues. V gave up 2 bases and J gave up 7 bases, with 12 bases separating them. From germline, CDR1 is SGHDT and CDR2 YYEEEE. CDR3 DNA: TGTGCCAGCAGCTTCGAAGTAGGGGGCGGGGAGCTGTTTTTT. Protein: CASSFEVGGGELFF.

This chain uses TRBV19 with TRBJ2-1, with TRBD2 matching 7 bases. The J segment lost 7 bases and the V segment lost 5 bases, leaving 8 bases of the junction unmatched. The CDR3 is made up of 14 amino acids. The germline gives CDR1 LNHDA, CDR2 SQIVND (reference sequence). CDR3 sequence (DNA): TGTGCCAGTAGTGGGGGAGGGCCATGGAATGAGCAGTTCTTC. This sequence encodes CASSGGGPWNEQFF.

J is TRBJ2-5 and V is TRBV3-1 (or the pseudogene TRBV3-2), with 7 bases fitting TRBD2. The CDR3 has 13 amino acids. Germline V gives CDR1 LGHDT, CDR2 YNNKEL (reference sequence). V lost 6 bases and J lost 6; bases outside the gene matches: 7. This chain's CDR3 is CASSLTGRQTQYF. For the CDR3, the DNA is TGTGCCAGCAGTTTAACCGGGAGGCAGACCCAGTACTTC.

This chain uses TRBV11-2 with TRBJ1-1; D uncertain. Trimming cost V 6 bases and J 4 bases, with 12 bases left between them. This CDR3 comprises 13 residues. CDR1 SGHAT and CDR2 FQNNGV come from the germline V gene. The CDR3 DNA reads as TGTGCCAGCAGTACGGGAGTGGGCACTGAAGCTTTCTTT. Residues: CASSTGVGTEAFF.